This T cell receptor beta chain stems from a study of blood T cell repertoires in COVID-19. Study overall: Nucleic acid was either cDNA or gDNA, and it came from T cells, B-cell-depleted T cells, or PBMCs.

Original processing notes: By means of reference gene primer amplification, nucleated cell counts were estimated. Sequencing used immunoSEQ multiplex PCR; TCRdb keeps in-frame clones, though not all of them. That table gives V, J and clone size, and the DNA gave D and trimming. The sample records over 150,000 clones, roughly 86% being singletons. The CDR3 spans 14 residues. The ends lost 5 bases at V and 7 bases at J; junction bases unmatched: 5. Germline CDR1 reads LNHDA; CDR2 reads SQIVND (reference sequence). Sequencing was carried out using peripheral blood. The receptor was derived from a woman aged 55-70 years who had recovered from COVID-19. The chain uses TRBV19 and TRBJ1-2; TRBD1 aligns across 12 bases. CDR3 DNA sequence: TGTGCCAGTAGTCCGGGACAGGGGGCGGCTGGCTACACCTTC. As protein: CASSPGQGAAGYTF. The whole variable domain, filled in from reference TRBV19 and TRBJ1-2, reads DGGITQSPKYLFRKEGQNVTLSCEQNLNHDAMYWYRQDPGQGLRLIYYSQIVNDFQKGDIAEGYSVSREKKESFPLTVTSAQKNPTAFYLCASSPGQGAAGYTFGSGTRLTVV.